This T cell receptor (beta chain) was sequenced for a study of cytomegalovirus exposure and HLA in healthy donors. About this clone: Its target is not known.

The CDR3 covers 13 residues. CDR1 and CDR2 (germline): SQVTM, ANQGSEA. Trimming shortened V by 4 bases and J by 4 bases, and 11 bases separated the two germline ends. Study outcomes and limitations: HLA alleles showed associations with about 15,000 TCR beta sequences in a later analysis, at a 0.05 false discovery rate.

With 60 Vbeta and 13 Jbeta primers, the PCR was carried out. The method was immunoSEQ multiplex PCR; TCRdb's version includes in-frame clones alone and lacks a portion of them. The data contain about 130,000 clones, approximately 85% of them seen just once; the ten biggest clones take up 1.5% to 2%. The genes are TRBV29-1 and TRBJ2-1; a possible D gene is TRBD2 (6 bases). The source material was PBMCs. The TCR originated in a boy younger than 18 in good health and CMV-seronegative. The CDR3 nucleotides read TGCAGCGTTGGGGGGGACCGATACAATGAGCAGTTCTTC. It translates to CSVGGDRYNEQFF.